This TCR beta chain came from a study of cytomegalovirus exposure and HLA in healthy donors. The germline gives CDR1 SGDLS, CDR2 YYNGEE. The CDR3 extends over 13 amino acids. V lost 7 bases and J lost 3, with 8 bases in between. Amplification used 60 Vbeta primers and 13 Jbeta primers. Repertoires were generated with immunoSEQ multiplex PCR, while TCRdb's copy carries only in-frame clones and drops some. This sample's table has 100,000 to 150,000 clones. This rearrangement joins TRBV9 to TRBJ1-6; D is possibly TRBD1 (5 bases). The sequence came from a woman aged 40 to 55 in good health and CMV-seronegative. Sample: PBMCs. The CDR3 sequence: CASGQGYNSPLHF. In nucleotides, the CDR3 is TGTGCCAGCGGGCAGGGCTATAATTCACCCCTCCACTTT.